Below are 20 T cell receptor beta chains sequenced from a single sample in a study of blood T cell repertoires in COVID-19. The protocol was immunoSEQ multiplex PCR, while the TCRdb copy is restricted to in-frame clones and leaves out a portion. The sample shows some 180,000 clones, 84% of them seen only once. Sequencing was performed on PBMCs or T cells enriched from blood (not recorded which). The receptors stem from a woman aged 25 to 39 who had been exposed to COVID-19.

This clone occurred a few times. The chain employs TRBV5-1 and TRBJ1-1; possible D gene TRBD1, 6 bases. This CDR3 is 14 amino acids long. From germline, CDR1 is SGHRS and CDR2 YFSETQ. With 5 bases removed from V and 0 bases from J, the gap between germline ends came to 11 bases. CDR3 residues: CASRDSLMNTEAFF. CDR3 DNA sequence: TGCGCCAGCAGGGACAGCTTGATGAACACTGAAGCTTTCTTT.

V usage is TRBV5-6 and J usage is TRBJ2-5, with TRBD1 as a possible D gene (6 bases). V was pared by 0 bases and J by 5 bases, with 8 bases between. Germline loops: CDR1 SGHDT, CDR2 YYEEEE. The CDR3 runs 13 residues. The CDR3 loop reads CASSLDRVETQYF. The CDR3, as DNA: TGTGCCAGCAGCTTGGACAGGGTGGAGACCCAGTACTTC.

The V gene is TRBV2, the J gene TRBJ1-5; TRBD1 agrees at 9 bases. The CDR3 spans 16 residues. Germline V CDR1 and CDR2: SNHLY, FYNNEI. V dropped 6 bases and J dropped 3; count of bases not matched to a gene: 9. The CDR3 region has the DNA TGTGCCAGCAGCGGTCCCGGGACAGGGAACAATCAGCCCCAGCATTTT. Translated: CASSGPGTGNNQPQHF.

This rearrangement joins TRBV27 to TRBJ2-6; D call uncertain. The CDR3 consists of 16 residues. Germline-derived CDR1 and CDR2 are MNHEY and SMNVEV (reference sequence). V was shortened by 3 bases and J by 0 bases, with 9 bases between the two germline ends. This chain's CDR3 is CASSFGQVSGANVLTF. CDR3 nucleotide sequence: TGTGCCAGCAGTTTTGGCCAGGTCTCTGGGGCCAACGTCCTGACTTTC.

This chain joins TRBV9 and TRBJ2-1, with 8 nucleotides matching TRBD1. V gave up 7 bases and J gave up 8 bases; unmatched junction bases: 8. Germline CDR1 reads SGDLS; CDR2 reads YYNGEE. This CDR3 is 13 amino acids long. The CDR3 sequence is CASGAPGGDEQFF. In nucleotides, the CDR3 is TGTGCCAGCGGGGCCCCAGGGGGCGATGAGCAGTTCTTC.

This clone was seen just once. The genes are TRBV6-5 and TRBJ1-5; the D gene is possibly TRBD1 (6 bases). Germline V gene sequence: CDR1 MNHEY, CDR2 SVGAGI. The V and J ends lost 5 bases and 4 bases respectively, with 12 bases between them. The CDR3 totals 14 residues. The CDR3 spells CASSKQGFNQPQHF. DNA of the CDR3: TGTGCCAGCAGTAAACAGGGCTTTAATCAGCCCCAGCATTTT.

The CDR3 nucleotides read TGCGCCAGCAGCTTGGCCGAGACAGGGCCCTACGAGCAGTACTTC. Amino acid sequence: CASSLAETGPYEQYF. V and J are TRBV5-1 and TRBJ2-7, with TRBD1 matching over 7 bases. The CDR3 is made up of 15 amino acids. Looked up from germline, CDR1 is SGHRS and CDR2 is YFSETQ. V shed 0 bases, J shed 2 bases, and the junction held 5 bases outside the gene matches.

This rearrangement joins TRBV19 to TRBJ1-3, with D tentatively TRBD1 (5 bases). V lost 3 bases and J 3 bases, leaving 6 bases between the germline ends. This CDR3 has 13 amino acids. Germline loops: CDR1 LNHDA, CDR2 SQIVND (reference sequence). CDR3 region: CASSIDSGNTIYF. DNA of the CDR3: TGTGCCAGTAGTATCGACAGTGGAAACACCATATATTTT.

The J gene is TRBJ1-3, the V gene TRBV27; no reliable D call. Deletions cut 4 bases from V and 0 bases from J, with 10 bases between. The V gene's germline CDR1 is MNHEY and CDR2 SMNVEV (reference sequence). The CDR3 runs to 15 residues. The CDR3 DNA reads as TGTGCCAGCAGTTACGCGGGGAGCTCTGGAAACACCATATATTTT. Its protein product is CASSYAGSSGNTIYF.

CDR3 sequence reads: CASSQDRTGGIYEQYF. The CDR3 nucleotides read TGCGCCAGCAGCCAAGATAGGACAGGGGGCATATACGAGCAGTACTTC. The chain links TRBV4-3 to TRBJ2-7; the match to TRBD1 covers 11 bases. Unmatched junction bases numbered 5, after V lost 0 bases and J lost 4 bases. This CDR3 contains 16 residues. CDR1 LGHNA and CDR2 YSLEER come from the germline V gene.

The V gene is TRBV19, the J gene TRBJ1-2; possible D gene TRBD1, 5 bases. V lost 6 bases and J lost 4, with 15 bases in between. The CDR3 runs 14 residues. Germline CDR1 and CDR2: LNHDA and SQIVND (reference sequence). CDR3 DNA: TGTGCCAGTAGAAAGTCAGGGTACGGCTATGGCTACACCTTC. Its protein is CASRKSGYGYGYTF. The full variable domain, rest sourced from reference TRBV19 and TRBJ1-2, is DGGITQSPKYLFRKEGQNVTLSCEQNLNHDAMYWYRQDPGQGLRLIYYSQIVNDFQKGDIAEGYSVSREKKESFPLTVTSAQKNPTAFYLCASRKSGYGYGYTFGSGTRLTVV.

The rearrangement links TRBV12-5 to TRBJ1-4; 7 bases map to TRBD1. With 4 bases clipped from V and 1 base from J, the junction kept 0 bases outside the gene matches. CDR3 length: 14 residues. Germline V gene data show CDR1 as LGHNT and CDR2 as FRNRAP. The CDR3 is CASGYRGTNEKLFF. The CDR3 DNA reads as TGTGCTAGTGGTTACAGGGGAACTAATGAAAAACTGTTTTTT.

The CDR3 is CASRKTGANNYGYTF. The CDR3 DNA reads TGTGCCAGCAGGAAGACAGGAGCAAACAACTATGGCTACACCTTC. The rearrangement joins TRBV6-5 to TRBJ1-2, with a possible D match to TRBD1 (6 bases). V lost 6 bases and J lost 2, with 16 bases in between. This CDR3 comprises 15 residues. In germline, CDR1 is MNHEY, CDR2 SVGAGI.

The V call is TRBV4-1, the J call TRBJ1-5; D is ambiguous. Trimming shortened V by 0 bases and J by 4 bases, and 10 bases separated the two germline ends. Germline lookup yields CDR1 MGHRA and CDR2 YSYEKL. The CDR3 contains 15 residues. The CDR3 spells CASSQDLRENQPQHF. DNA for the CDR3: TGCGCCAGCAGCCAAGATCTGAGGGAGAATCAGCCCCAGCATTTT.

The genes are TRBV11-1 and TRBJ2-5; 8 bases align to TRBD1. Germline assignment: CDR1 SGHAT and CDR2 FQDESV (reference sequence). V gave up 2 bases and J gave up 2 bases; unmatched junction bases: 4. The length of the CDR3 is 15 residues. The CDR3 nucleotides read TGTGCCAGCAGCTTACTCGACAGGGGTCAAGAGACCCAGTACTTC. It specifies CASSLLDRGQETQYF.

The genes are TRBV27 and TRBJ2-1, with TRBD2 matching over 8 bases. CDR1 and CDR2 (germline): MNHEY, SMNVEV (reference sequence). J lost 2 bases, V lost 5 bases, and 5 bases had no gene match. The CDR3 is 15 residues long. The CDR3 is CASSGTGGPYNEQFF. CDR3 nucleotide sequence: TGTGCCAGCAGTGGAACGGGGGGGCCCTACAATGAGCAGTTCTTC.

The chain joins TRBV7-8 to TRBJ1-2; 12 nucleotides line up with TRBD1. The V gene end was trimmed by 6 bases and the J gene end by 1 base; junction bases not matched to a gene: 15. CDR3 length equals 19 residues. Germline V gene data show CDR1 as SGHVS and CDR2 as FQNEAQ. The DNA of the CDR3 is TGTGCCAGCAGTTCTAGTCTAGGTGGGACAGGGGGCTTTAACTATGGCTACACCTTC. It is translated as CASSSSLGGTGGFNYGYTF.

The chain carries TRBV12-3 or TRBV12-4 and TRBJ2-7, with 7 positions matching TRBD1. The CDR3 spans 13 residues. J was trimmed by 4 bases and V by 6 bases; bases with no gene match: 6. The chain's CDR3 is CASSDGTAYEQYF. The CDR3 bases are TGTGCCAGCAGCGATGGGACAGCTTACGAGCAGTACTTC.

The CDR3 region has the DNA TGCGCCAGCAGCCAAGACGGGGACACACGCTACGAGCAGTACTTC. It encodes CASSQDGDTRYEQYF. The chain recombines TRBV4-1 with TRBJ2-7; weak D call: TRBD1 (6 bases). CDR1 is MGHRA, CDR2 YSYEKL, per germline. The CDR3 loop spans 15 amino acids. Trimming stripped 0 bases from V and 3 bases from J, with 12 bases between.

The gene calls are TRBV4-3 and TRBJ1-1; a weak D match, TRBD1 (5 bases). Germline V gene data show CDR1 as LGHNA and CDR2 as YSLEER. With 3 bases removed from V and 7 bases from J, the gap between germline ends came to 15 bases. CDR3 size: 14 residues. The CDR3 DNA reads TGCGCCAGCAGCCAGCCGGGACTCAGTAATGAAGCTTTCTTT. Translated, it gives CASSQPGLSNEAFF.